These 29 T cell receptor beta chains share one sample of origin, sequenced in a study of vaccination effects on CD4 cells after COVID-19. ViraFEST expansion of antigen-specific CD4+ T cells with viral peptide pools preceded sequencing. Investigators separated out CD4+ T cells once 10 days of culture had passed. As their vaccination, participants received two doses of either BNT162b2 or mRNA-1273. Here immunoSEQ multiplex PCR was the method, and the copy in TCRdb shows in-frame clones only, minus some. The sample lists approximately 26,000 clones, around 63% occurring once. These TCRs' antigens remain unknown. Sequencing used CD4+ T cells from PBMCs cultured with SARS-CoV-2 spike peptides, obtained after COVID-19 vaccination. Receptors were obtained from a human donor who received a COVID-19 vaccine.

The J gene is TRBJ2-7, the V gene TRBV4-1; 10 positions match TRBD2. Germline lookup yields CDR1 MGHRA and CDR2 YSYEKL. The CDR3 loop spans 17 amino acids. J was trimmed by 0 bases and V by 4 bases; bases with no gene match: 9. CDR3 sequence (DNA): TGCGCCAGCAGCCTCTACCCTAGCGGGGGCAGCTCCTACGAGCAGTACTTC. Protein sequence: CASSLYPSGGSSYEQYF.

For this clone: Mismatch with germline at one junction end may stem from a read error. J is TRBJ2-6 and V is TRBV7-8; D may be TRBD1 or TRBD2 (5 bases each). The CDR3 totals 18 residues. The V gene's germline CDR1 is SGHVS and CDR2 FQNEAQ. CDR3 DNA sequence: TGTGCCAGCAGCTTAGCGATGGGACGGGGCTCTAGGGCCAACGTCCTGACTTTC. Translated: CASSLAMGRGSRANVLTF.

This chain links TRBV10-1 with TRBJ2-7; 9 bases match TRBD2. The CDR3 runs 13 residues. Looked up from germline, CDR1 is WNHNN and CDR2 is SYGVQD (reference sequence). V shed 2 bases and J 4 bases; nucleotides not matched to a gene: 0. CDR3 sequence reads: CASSEGLAYEQYF. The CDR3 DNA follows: TGCGCCAGCAGTGAGGGACTAGCGTACGAGCAGTACTTC.

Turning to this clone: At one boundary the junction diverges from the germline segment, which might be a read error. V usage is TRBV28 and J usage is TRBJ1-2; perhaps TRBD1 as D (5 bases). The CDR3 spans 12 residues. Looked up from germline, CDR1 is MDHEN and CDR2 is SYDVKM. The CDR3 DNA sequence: TGTGCCAGCAGTTTAATATTGGGACGGAAGAACTTC. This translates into CASSLILGRKNF.

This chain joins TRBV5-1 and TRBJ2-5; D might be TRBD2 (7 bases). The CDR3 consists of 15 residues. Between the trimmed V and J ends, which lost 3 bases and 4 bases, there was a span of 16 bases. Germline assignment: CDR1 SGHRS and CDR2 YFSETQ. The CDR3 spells CASSSGGGGVETQYF. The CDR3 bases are TGCGCCAGCAGCTCTGGGGGGGGCGGTGTAGAGACCCAGTACTTC.

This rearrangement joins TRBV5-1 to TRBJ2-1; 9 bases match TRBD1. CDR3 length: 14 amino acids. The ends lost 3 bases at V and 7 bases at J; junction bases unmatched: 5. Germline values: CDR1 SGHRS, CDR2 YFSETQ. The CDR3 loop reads CASSYTGTGNEQFF. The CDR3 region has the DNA TGCGCCAGCAGCTATACCGGGACAGGGAATGAGCAGTTCTTC. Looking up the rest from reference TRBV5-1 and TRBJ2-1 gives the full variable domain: KAGVTQTPRYLIKTRGQQVTLSCSPISGHRSVSWYQQTPGQGLQFLFEYFSETQRNKGNFPGRFSGRQFSNSRSEMNVSTLELGDSALYLCASSYTGTGNEQFFGPGTRLTVL.

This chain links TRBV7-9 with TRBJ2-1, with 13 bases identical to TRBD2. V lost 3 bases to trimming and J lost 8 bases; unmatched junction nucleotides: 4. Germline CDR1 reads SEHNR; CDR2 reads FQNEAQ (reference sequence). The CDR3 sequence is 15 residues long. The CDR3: CASSFGTSGIDEQFF. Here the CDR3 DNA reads TGTGCCAGCAGCTTCGGGACTAGCGGGATCGATGAGCAGTTCTTC.

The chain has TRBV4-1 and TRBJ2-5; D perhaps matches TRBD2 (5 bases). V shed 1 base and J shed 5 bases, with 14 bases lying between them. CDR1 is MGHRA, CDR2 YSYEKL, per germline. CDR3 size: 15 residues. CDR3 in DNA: TGCGCCAGCAGCCAAGCGCGGACTGACGGGGAGACCCAGTACTTC. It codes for CASSQARTDGETQYF.

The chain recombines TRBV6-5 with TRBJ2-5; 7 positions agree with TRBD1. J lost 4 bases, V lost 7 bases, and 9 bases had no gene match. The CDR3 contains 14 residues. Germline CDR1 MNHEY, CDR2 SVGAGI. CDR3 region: CASTPRGFGETQYF. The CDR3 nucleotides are TGTGCCAGCACTCCCAGGGGGTTCGGAGAGACCCAGTACTTC.

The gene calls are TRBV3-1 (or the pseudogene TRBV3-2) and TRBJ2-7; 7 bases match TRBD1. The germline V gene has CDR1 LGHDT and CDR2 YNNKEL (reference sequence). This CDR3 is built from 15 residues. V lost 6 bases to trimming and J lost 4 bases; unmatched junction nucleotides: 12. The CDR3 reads CASRGARGGSYEQYF. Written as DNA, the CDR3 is TGTGCCAGCAGAGGAGCACGAGGGGGCAGTTACGAGCAGTACTTC.

The CDR3 region is CASSAPVAGDSYEQYF. The CDR3, as DNA: TGTGCCAGCAGCGCCCCAGTAGCGGGAGATTCCTACGAGCAGTACTTC. This rearrangement joins TRBV21-1 to TRBJ2-7; the DNA was not compared with TRBD2, the D call given in the table. TRBV21-1 is flagged as a pseudogene. The length of the CDR3 is 16 residues.

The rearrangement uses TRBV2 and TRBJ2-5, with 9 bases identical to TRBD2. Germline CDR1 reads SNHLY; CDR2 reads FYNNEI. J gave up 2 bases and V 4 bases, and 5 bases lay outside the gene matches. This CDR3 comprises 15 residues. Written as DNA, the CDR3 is TGTGCCAGCAGTGGAGCGGGGGGTAGTCAAGAGACCCAGTACTTC. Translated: CASSGAGGSQETQYF.

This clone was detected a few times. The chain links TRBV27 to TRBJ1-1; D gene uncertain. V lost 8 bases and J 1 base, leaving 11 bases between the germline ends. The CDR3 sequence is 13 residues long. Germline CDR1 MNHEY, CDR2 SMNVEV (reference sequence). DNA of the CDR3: TGTGCCAGCTTTCCAGGAAGGAACACTGAAGCTTTCTTT. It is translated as CASFPGRNTEAFF.

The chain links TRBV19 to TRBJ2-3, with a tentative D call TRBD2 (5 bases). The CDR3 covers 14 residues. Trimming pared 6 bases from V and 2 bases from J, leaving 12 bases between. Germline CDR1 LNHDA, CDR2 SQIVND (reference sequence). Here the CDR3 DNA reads TGTGCCAGTAGCCCGGGGTCCCCCACAGATACGCAGTATTTT. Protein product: CASSPGSPTDTQYF.

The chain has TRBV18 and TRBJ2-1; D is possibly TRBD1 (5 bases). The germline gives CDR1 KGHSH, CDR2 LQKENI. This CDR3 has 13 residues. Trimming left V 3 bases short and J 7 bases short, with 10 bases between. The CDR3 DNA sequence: TGTGCCAGCTCACCTCTGAAGGGGAATGAGCAGTTCTTC. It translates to CASSPLKGNEQFF.

CDR3: CSVIGQSYTIYF. Here the CDR3 DNA reads TGCAGCGTTATCGGACAGTCATACACCATATATTTT. The chain joins TRBV29-1 to TRBJ1-3, with D tentatively TRBD1 (6 bases). Germline V CDR1 and CDR2: SQVTM, ANQGSEA. Trimming cost V 5 bases and J 8 bases, with 13 bases left between them. The CDR3 spans 12 residues.

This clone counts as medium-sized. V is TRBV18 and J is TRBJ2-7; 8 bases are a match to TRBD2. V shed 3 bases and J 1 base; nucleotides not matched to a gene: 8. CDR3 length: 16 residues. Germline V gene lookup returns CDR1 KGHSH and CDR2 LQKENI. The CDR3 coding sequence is TGTGCCAGCTCACCGGGGCCGGCGGGGGGTTCCTACGAGCAGTACTTC. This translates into CASSPGPAGGSYEQYF.

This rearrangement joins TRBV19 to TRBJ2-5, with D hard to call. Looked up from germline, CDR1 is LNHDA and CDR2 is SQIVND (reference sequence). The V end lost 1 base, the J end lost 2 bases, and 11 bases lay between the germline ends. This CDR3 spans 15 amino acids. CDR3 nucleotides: TGTGCCAGTAGTATAGCGACCACAACTCAAGAGACCCAGTACTTC. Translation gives CASSIATTTQETQYF.

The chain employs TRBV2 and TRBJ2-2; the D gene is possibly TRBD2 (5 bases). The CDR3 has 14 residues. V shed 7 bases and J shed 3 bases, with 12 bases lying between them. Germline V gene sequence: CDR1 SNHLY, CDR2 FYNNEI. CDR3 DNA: TGTGCCAGCACCAAATGGCGGGACACCGGGGAGCTGTTTTTT. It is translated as CASTKWRDTGELFF.

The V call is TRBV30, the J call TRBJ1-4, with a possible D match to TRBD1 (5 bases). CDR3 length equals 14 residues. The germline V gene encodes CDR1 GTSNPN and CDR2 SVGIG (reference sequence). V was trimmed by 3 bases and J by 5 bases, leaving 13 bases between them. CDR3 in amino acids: CAWSALGTNEKLFF. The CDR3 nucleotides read TGTGCCTGGAGCGCCCTGGGGACCAATGAAAAACTGTTTTTT.

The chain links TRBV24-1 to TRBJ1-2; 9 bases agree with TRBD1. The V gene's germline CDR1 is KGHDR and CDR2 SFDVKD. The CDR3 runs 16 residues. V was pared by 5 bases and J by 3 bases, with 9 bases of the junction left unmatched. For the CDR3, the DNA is TGTGCCACCAGTGGGGACAGGGCGAGCGGCGACTATGGCTACACCTTC. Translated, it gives CATSGDRASGDYGYTF.

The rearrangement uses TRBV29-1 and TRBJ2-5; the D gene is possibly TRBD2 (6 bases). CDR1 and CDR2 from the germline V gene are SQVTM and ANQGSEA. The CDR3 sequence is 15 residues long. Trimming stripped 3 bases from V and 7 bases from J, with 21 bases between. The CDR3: CSVESPTHVGGTQYF. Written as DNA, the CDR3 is TGCAGCGTTGAGTCCCCAACTCACGTGGGGGGGACCCAGTACTTC.

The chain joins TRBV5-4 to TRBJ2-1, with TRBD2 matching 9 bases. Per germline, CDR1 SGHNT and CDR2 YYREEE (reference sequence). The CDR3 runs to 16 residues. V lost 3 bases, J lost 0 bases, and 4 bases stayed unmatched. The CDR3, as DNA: TGTGCCAGCAGCTCTGGAGCGGGAGGCTCCTACAATGAGCAGTTCTTC. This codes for CASSSGAGGSYNEQFF.

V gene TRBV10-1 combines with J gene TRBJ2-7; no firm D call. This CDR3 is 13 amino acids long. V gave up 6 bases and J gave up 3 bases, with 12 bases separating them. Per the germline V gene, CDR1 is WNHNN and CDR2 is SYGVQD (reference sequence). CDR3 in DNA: TGCGCCAGCAGCGACATGACCAACTACGAGCAGTACTTC. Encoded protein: CASSDMTNYEQYF.

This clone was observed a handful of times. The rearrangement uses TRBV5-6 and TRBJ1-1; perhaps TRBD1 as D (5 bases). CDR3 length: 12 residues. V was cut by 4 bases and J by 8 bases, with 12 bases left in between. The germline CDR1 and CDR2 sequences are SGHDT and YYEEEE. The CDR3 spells CASSPRRTEAFF. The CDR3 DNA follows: TGTGCCAGCAGCCCCCGACGGACAGAAGCTTTCTTT.

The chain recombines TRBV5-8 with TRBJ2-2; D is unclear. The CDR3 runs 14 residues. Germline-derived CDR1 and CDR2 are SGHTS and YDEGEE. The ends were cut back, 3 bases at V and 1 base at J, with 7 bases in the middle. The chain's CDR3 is CASSSTGNTGELFF. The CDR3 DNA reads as TGTGCCAGCAGCTCGACCGGGAACACCGGGGAGCTGTTTTTT.

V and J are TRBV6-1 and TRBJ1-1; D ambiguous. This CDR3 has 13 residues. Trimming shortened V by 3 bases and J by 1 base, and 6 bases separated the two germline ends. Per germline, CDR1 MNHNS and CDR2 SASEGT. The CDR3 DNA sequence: TGTGCCAGCAGTGAGTATCCGAACACTGAAGCTTTCTTT. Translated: CASSEYPNTEAFF.

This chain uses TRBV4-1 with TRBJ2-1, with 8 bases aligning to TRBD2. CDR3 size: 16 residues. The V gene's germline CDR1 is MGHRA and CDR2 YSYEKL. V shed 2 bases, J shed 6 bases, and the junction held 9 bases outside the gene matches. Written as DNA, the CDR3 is TGCGCCAGCAGCCAATTATACGGGGGGGCCTTCAATGAGCAGTTCTTC. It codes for CASSQLYGGAFNEQFF.

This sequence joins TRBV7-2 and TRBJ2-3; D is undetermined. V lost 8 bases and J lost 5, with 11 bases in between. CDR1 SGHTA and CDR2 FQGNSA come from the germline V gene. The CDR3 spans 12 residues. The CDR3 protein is CASGLLRDTQYF. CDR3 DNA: TGTGCCAGCGGCCTCTTGAGAGATACGCAGTATTTT.